Included here is one TCR beta chain sequence, with context. Cohorts were based on clinical histories the participants reported. Cohort 3 donors were reported recovered after two negative PCRs, clearance, or symptom resolution. The entry originates in a study of blood T cell repertoires in COVID-19. Study-level information: The study drew acute and convalescent COVID-19 samples from the United States, Italy and Spain.

Per the original data handling: It was from reference gene primer amplification that nucleated cell counts were estimated. The table came from immunoSEQ multiplex PCR; TCRdb's copy has only in-frame clones and leaves some out. V, J and clone size derive from that table, while D and trimming were established from the DNA sequence. The table has some 320,000 clones, around 86% seen once. The CDR3 runs 14 residues. The V end lost 7 bases, the J end lost 7 bases, and 18 bases lay between the germline ends. The germline CDR1 and CDR2 sequences are SGHRS and YFSETQ. The clonotype comes from a man aged 60-69 years who had recovered from COVID-19. The sequenced sample consisted of PBMCs or T cells enriched from blood (not recorded which). This chain uses TRBV5-1 with TRBJ2-1; D may be TRBD1 (6 bases). The CDR3 protein is CASARVGAGNEQFF. The CDR3 DNA reads TGCGCCAGCGCGAGGGTGGGGGCAGGGAATGAGCAGTTCTTC.